This TCR beta chain was found in a study of chemoradiotherapy in HPV16-positive cancers. Study findings and constraints: In HPV16-positive patients, HPV-responsive T-cell expansion tracked better recurrence-free survival.

With regard to this clone: The antigen remains undetermined.

Only in-frame clones appear in the TCRdb table, and some are missing; sequencing was by immunoSEQ multiplex PCR. Of about 15,000 clones listed, around 80% are singletons. This CDR3 has 13 amino acids. Germline CDR1 reads LNHDA; CDR2 reads SQIVND (reference sequence). V lost 2 bases to trimming and J lost 5 bases, with 9 bases between them. This clonotype was obtained from a human donor with HPV-associated anogenital cancer. This sample was taken from a patient who underwent chemoradiotherapy. This chain joins TRBV19 and TRBJ1-2; maybe TRBD1 (5 bases). CDR3 in amino acids: CASSISRTYGYTF. DNA of the CDR3: TGTGCCAGTAGTATATCTAGGACATATGGCTACACCTTC.